This T cell receptor (beta chain) was identified in a study of blood T cell repertoires in COVID-19. In the authors' workflow: From reference gene primer amplification, estimates of nucleated cell counts were derived. Sequencing was performed with immunoSEQ multiplex PCR; in TCRdb, only in-frame clones are kept and a portion is missing. Clone size and V and J calls were adopted from that table, with D and trimming inferred from the DNA. The profile shows under 250,000 clones, around nine tenths of them singletons. The CDR3 runs 15 residues. V was pared by 4 bases and J by 7 bases, with 7 bases of the junction left unmatched. Germline values: CDR1 KGHDR, CDR2 SFDVKD. All enrollees were about 18 to 95 years old and from some 24 US areas.

The sample taken for sequencing was PBMCs or T cells enriched from blood (not recorded which). J is TRBJ2-1 and V is TRBV24-1; 9 bases are a match to TRBD2. The sequence came from a man in his thirties or forties who had recovered from COVID-19. As DNA, the CDR3 is TGTGCCACCAGTGAGCCAGCGGGAGGACGGAATGAGCAGTTCTTC. It is translated as CATSEPAGGRNEQFF.